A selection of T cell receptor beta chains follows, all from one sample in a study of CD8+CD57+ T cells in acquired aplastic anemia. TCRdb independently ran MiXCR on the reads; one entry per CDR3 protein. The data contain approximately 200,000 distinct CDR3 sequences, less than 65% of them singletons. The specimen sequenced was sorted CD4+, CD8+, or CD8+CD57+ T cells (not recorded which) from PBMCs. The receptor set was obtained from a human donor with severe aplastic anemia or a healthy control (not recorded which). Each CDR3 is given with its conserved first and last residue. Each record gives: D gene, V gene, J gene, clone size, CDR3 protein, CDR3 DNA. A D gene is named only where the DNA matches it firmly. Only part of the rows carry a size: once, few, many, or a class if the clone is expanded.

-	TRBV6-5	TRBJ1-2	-	CASSYSAGTNYGYTF	TGTGCCAGCAGTTACTCGGCGGGGACTAACTATGGCTACACCTTC
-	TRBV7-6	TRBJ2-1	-	CVLGEEGGDEQFF	TGTGTCCTAGGGGAAGAGGGTGGCGATGAGCAGTTCTTC
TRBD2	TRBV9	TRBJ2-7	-	CASSVGDHGTSGVYEQYF	TGTGCCAGCAGCGTAGGAGACCACGGGACTAGCGGGGTCTACGAGCAGTACTTC
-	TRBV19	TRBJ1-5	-	CASSSYREYSNQPQHF	TGTGCCAGTAGTAGTTACAGGGAGTATAGCAATCAGCCCCAGCATTTT
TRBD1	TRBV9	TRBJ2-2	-	CASSPRDRAGGELFF	TGTGCCAGCAGCCCCAGAGACAGGGCTGGCGGGGAGCTGTTTTTT
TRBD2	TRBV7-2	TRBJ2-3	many	CASSLGRVGLEAGGGTDTQYF	TGTGCCAGCAGCTTAGGCAGGGTGGGTCTCGAGGCGGGGGGAGGGACAGATACGCAGTATTTT
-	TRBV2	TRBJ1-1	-	CASRTTATGTEAFF	TGTGCCAGCAGGACGACAGCCACGGGGACTGAAGCTTTCTTT
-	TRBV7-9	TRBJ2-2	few	CASSHRTYGELFF	TGTGCCAGCAGCCATCGGACCTACGGGGAGCTGTTTTTT
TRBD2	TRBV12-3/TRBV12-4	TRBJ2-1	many	CASSFSGLAELGQFF	TGTGCCAGCAGTTTTTCGGGACTAGCGGAACTTGGGCAGTTCTTC
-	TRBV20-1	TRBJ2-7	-	CSASRSRNYEQYF	TGCAGTGCTAGTCGCTCCAGGAACTACGAGCAGTACTTC
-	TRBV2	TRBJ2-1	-	CASSETGLDQGGYNEQFF	TGTGCCAGCAGTGAAACCGGACTGGATCAGGGGGGATACAATGAGCAGTTCTTC
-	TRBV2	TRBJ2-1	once	CASSKPENIQLRNEQFF	TGTGCCAGCAGTAAGCCTGAAAACATCCAACTGAGGAATGAGCAGTTCTTC
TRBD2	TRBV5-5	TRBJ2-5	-	CASSLAGLAGGQAEETQYF	TGTGCCAGCAGCTTGGCCGGGTTAGCGGGGGGCCAAGCGGAGGAGACCCAGTACTTC
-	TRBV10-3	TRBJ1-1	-	CAIREDGLERTEAFF	TGTGCCATCAGAGAGGACGGGCTGGAGAGAACTGAAGCTTTCTTT
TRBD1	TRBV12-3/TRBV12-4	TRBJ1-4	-	CASRGTGGVHGYEKLFF	TGTGCCAGCAGGGGGACAGGGGGCGTCCACGGTTATGAAAAACTGTTTTTT
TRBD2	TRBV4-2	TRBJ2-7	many	CASSQDPSGGYEQYF	TGTGCCAGCAGCCAAGACCCTTCGGGGGGCTACGAGCAGTACTTC